Given below is one T cell receptor beta chain in context. This sample was taken from a study of OX40 agonist ivuxolimab in advanced cancers. Sequenced by immunoSEQ multiplex PCR; TCRdb stores in-frame clones only, minus some. The table has tens of thousands of clones, 85% to 90% seen once. Germline CDR1 MNHEY, CDR2 SMNVEV (reference sequence). The CDR3 is 16 amino acids. Trimming shortened V by 2 bases and J by 0 bases, and 13 bases separated the two germline ends. The J gene is TRBJ2-5, the V gene TRBV27; D might be TRBD1 (5 bases). The material was CD4+ or CD8+ T cells sorted from blood, obtained in a trial of the OX40 agonist ivuxolimab. This receptor was taken from an adult with an advanced solid tumor such as melanoma, head and neck, liver or kidney cancer. CDR3 DNA: TGTGCCAGCAGTTTAGGAACAGGAATAAACCAAGAGACCCAGTACTTC. It is translated as CASSLGTGINQETQYF.